Shown below are 10 T cell receptor beta chains from a single sample sequenced in a study of T cells after yellow fever vaccination. TCRdb re-called the 5' RACE reads with MiXCR, one entry per CDR3 protein. This sample has roughly 310,000 distinct CDR3 sequences, with around 3.9% found just once. The source material was PBMCs, sampled on the day of the yellow fever booster vaccination. The receptors come from a man younger than 30 who received the YFV17D yellow fever vaccine.

The rearrangement joins TRBV7-3 to TRBJ2-6; 9 nucleotides align to TRBD1. The CDR3 is 18 residues long. The V gene's germline CDR1 is SGHTA and CDR2 FQGTGA. Trimming took 5 bases from V and 0 from J; bases not matched to a gene: 8. CDR3 protein: CASSLPGQGISGANVLTF. The CDR3 DNA reads TGTGCCAGCAGCCTGCCGGGACAGGGAATCTCTGGGGCCAACGTCCTGACTTTC.

The sample holds many counts of this clonotype. V is TRBV7-9 and J is TRBJ1-1; 10 bases match TRBD1. Germline values: CDR1 SEHNR, CDR2 FQNEAQ (reference sequence). V lost 1 base to trimming and J lost 5 bases; unmatched junction nucleotides: 7. The CDR3 is 16 residues long. CDR3 loop: CASSLGPGTGETEAFF. The CDR3 DNA is TGTGCCAGCAGCTTAGGCCCCGGGACAGGGGAGACTGAAGCTTTCTTT. The full variable domain, its missing parts supplied by reference TRBV7-9 and TRBJ1-1, is DTGVSQNPRHKITKRGQNVTFRCDPISEHNRLYWYRQTLGQGPEFLTYFQNEAQLEKSRLLSDRFSAERPKGSFSTLEIQRTEQGDSAMYLCASSLGPGTGETEAFFGQGTRLTVV.

The sample holds many counts of this clonotype. This CDR3 is CSARVGLAGGYGEQFF. Here the CDR3 DNA reads TGCAGTGCTAGAGTAGGACTAGCGGGGGGGTATGGTGAGCAGTTCTTC. The chain combines TRBV20-1 with TRBJ2-1; 15 bases are shared with TRBD2. The J segment lost 9 bases and the V segment lost 1 base, leaving 7 bases of the junction unmatched. CDR3 size: 16 residues. Germline CDR1 reads DFQATT; CDR2 reads SNEGSKA (reference sequence).

There are many counts of this clonotype. This chain joins TRBV6-5 and TRBJ2-6, with D unclear. This CDR3 has 19 residues. With 0 bases removed from V and 0 bases from J, the gap between germline ends came to 15 bases. The germline gives CDR1 MNHEY, CDR2 SVGAGI. CDR3 sequence reads: CASSYSDRTGISGANVLTF. Here the CDR3 DNA reads TGTGCCAGCAGTTACTCGGATAGAACCGGAATCTCTGGGGCCAACGTCCTGACTTTC.

This clonotype was seen many times. The chain uses TRBV4-3 and TRBJ2-3, with TRBD2 matching over 15 bases. Unmatched junction bases numbered 3, after V lost 2 bases and J lost 0 bases. Germline CDR1 is LGHNA and CDR2 is YSLEER. This CDR3 region has 18 residues. The DNA for the CDR3 is TGCGCCAGCAGCCAACGGACTAGCGGGGGGGAAAGCACAGATACGCAGTATTTT. Translating gives CASSQRTSGGESTDTQYF.

This clonotype was picked up many times. The V and J genes are TRBV20-1 and TRBJ1-6; possible D gene TRBD1, 5 bases. The CDR3 sequence is 15 residues long. In germline, CDR1 is DFQATT, CDR2 SNEGSKA (reference sequence). The V end was cut by 3 bases, the J end by 5 bases, with 14 bases between. The CDR3 spells CSARVWDANNSPLHF. The CDR3 DNA follows: TGCAGTGCTAGGGTGTGGGACGCTAATAATTCACCCCTCCACTTT.

There are a few counts of this clonotype. The genes are TRBV20-1 and TRBJ2-5, with D possibly being TRBD2 (6 bases). This CDR3 contains 13 residues. V shed 7 bases and J shed 2 bases, with 14 bases lying between them. Germline values: CDR1 DFQATT, CDR2 SNEGSKA (reference sequence). The CDR3 coding sequence is TGCAGTGTCCCGGGACTCACGCAAGAGACCCAGTACTTC. It specifies CSVPGLTQETQYF.

The chain recombines TRBV4-1 with TRBJ2-7; TRBD1 aligns across 9 bases. After removal of 2 bases from V and 7 bases from J, the junction contained 9 bases not matched to a gene. Germline V gene sequence: CDR1 MGHRA, CDR2 YSYEKL. This CDR3 has 15 amino acids. The CDR3 spells CASSQRQGVSIEQYF. In DNA form, the CDR3 reads TGCGCCAGCAGCCAAAGACAGGGGGTGTCGATTGAGCAGTACTTC.

This clonotype was recorded many times. The V call is TRBV4-3, the J call TRBJ1-5; D not resolved. Germline CDR1 LGHNA, CDR2 YSLEER. The CDR3 has 13 amino acids. V lost 0 bases to trimming and J lost 9 bases, with 9 bases between them. The CDR3 coding sequence is TGCGCCAGCAGCCAAGATCCGGTCTCGCCCCAGCATTTT. This sequence encodes CASSQDPVSPQHF.

This clonotype was seen at least ten times. The chain couples TRBV4-3 to TRBJ2-3; D is uncertain. CDR3 length equals 16 residues. V lost 0 bases and J lost 2, with 12 bases in between. Germline V CDR1 and CDR2: LGHNA, YSLEER. CDR3 residues: CASSQDWGPPTDTQYF. The DNA for the CDR3 is TGCGCCAGCAGCCAAGATTGGGGTCCCCCCACAGATACGCAGTATTTT.